The sequence of this TCR beta chain was determined in a study of T cell changes during pregnancy in multiple sclerosis. Germline assignment: CDR1 LNHDA and CDR2 SQIVND (reference sequence). The CDR3 contains 12 residues. V lost 7 bases and J lost 1, with 7 bases in between. This table comes from immunoSEQ multiplex PCR, and its TCRdb copy is limited to in-frame clones, with some not included. This sample yields 45,000 to 60,000 clones, of which under 95% are seen a single time; under 3.5% belongs to the top ten. The source of this sequence is a female donor with multiple sclerosis, enrolled in a pregnancy study. The sequences come from CD8+ T cells from peripheral blood mononuclear cells, collected before pregnancy. The rearrangement links TRBV19 to TRBJ1-1; D possibly corresponds to TRBD1 (6 bases). CDR3 coding DNA: TGTGCCAGTAAACAGGGGAACACTGAAGCTTTCTTT. Protein sequence: CASKQGNTEAFF.